These 21 T cell receptor beta chains came from one sample sequenced in a study of cytomegalovirus exposure and HLA in healthy donors. PCR used 60 Vbeta primers and 13 Jbeta primers. Measured with immunoSEQ multiplex PCR; TCRdb has only the in-frame clones, and not every one. This sample carries 120,000 or so clones, about 8% of them seen once, and the ten largest clones take 6%. Sequenced material: PBMCs. The receptor source for this set is a woman in her forties in good health and CMV-seropositive.

The chain recombines TRBV4-1 with TRBJ1-6; D call uncertain. The CDR3 covers 14 residues. The germline gives CDR1 MGHRA, CDR2 YSYEKL. V was cut by 1 base and J by 10 bases, with 11 bases left in between. The CDR3, as DNA: TGCGCCAGCAGCCAAGTGGGCATTGGGTCACCCCTCCACTTT. This gives the protein CASSQVGIGSPLHF.

The rearrangement uses TRBV7-8 and TRBJ2-7, with 15 bases lining up with TRBD2. This CDR3 contains 16 residues. Germline values: CDR1 SGHVS, CDR2 FQNEAQ. V trimming: 1 base; J trimming: 4 bases; junction bases outside the gene matches: 2. For the CDR3, the DNA is TGTGCCAGCAGCTTAGTCGGACTAGCGGGGGGGTACGAGCAGTACTTC. Protein: CASSLVGLAGGYEQYF.

This sequence joins TRBV5-1 and TRBJ2-7; 7 positions agree with TRBD1. CDR1 is SGHRS and CDR2 is YFSETQ in the germline V gene. This CDR3 is 14 amino acids long. The junction had 6 bases not matched to a gene; V was cut back by 4 bases and J by 2 bases. The CDR3 coding sequence is TGCGCCAGCAGCCTCCGACAGGGCCCCTACGAGCAGTACTTC. Translated, it gives CASSLRQGPYEQYF.

This clone has a handful of counts. The chain links TRBV29-1 to TRBJ2-1; TRBD1 matches at 7 bases. This CDR3 is built from 15 residues. Per the germline V gene, CDR1 is SQVTM and CDR2 is ANQGSEA. Unmatched junction bases numbered 9, after V lost 1 base and J lost 6 bases. The CDR3 sequence: CSVEGGQGDPNEQFF. As DNA, the CDR3 is TGCAGCGTTGAAGGGGGTCAGGGGGACCCCAATGAGCAGTTCTTC.

The gene calls are TRBV4-2 and TRBJ1-5; D is possibly TRBD1 (6 bases). This CDR3 contains 18 residues. V lost 1 base and J 2 bases, leaving 18 bases between the germline ends. The germline gives CDR1 LGHNA, CDR2 YNFKEQ. CDR3 sequence reads: CASSQGEGGIGGNQPQHF. CDR3 coding DNA: TGTGCCAGCAGCCAAGGGGAGGGGGGGATAGGGGGCAATCAGCCCCAGCATTTT.

This chain joins TRBV30 and TRBJ2-7; possibly TRBD2 for D (6 bases). From germline, CDR1 is GTSNPN and CDR2 SVGIG (reference sequence). V was cut by 6 bases and J by 4 bases, with 13 bases left in between. The CDR3 runs to 12 residues. The CDR3 coding sequence is TGTGCCTGTGCGGGGCAGGGATACGAGCAGTACTTC. It specifies CACAGQGYEQYF. The full variable domain, rest sourced from reference TRBV30 and TRBJ2-7, is SQTIHQWPATLVQPVGSPLSLECTVEGTSNPNLYWYRQAAGRGLQLLFYSVGIGQISSEVPQNLSASRPQDRQFILSSKKLLLSDSGFYLCACAGQGYEQYFGPGTRLTVT.

This chain connects TRBV9 to TRBJ1-4, with D perhaps matching TRBD1 (5 bases). The V end lost 3 bases, the J end lost 8 bases, and 14 bases lay between the germline ends. The CDR3 length is 14 residues. Germline V gene sequence: CDR1 SGDLS, CDR2 YYNGEE. CDR3 sequence: CASSASREGEKLFF. The DNA of the CDR3 is TGTGCCAGCAGCGCCTCCAGGGAGGGGGAAAAACTGTTTTTT.

A word on this clone: Distinct nucleotide sequences in the sample also encode this CDR3. The chain has TRBV11-2 and TRBJ2-7; 7 bases align to TRBD1. CDR1 and CDR2 from the germline V gene are SGHAT and FQNNGV. There are 17 residues in the CDR3. Germline trimming cut 1 base from V and 3 bases from J; bases unmatched to any gene: 12. CDR3 DNA sequence: TGTGCCAGCAGCTTAGGACAGGGAGAAGTCGGTAACTACGAGCAGTACTTC. This encodes CASSLGQGEVGNYEQYF.

The V gene is TRBV15, the J gene TRBJ1-1, with TRBD1 identical over 10 bases. The length of the CDR3 is 16 residues. Germline assignment: CDR1 LNHNV and CDR2 YYDKDF (reference sequence). The junction had 6 bases not matched to a gene; V was cut back by 4 bases and J by 1 base. CDR3 in DNA: TGTGCCACCAGCATTTGGACAGGGGGAAGGAACACTGAAGCTTTCTTT. Protein: CATSIWTGGRNTEAFF.

This clone was seen more than once but under ten times. V gene TRBV10-2 combines with J gene TRBJ1-5; 7 bases agree with TRBD1. Germline V CDR1 and CDR2: WSHSY, SAAADI. J gave up 4 bases and V 6 bases, and 3 bases lay outside the gene matches. The CDR3 covers 13 residues. The CDR3 is CASSPGQNQPQHF. As DNA, the CDR3 is TGCGCCAGCAGCCCGGGACAGAATCAGCCCCAGCATTTT.

The chain joins TRBV7-8 to TRBJ2-1, with 7 bases fitting TRBD1. Germline lookup yields CDR1 SGHVS and CDR2 FQNEAQ. The CDR3 has 12 amino acids. After removal of 11 bases from V and 8 bases from J, the junction contained 9 bases not matched to a gene. The CDR3 DNA is TGTGCCGGAATTACTAGGGGGCATGAGCAGTTCTTC. Translated: CAGITRGHEQFF.

This chain uses TRBV9 with TRBJ2-7; 12 nucleotides align to TRBD1. V trimming: 4 bases; J trimming: 4 bases; junction bases outside the gene matches: 12. This CDR3 is 17 amino acids long. Germline V gene lookup returns CDR1 SGDLS and CDR2 YYNGEE. CDR3 residues: CASSPRGSGQGAYEQYF. CDR3 in DNA: TGTGCCAGCAGCCCGCGGGGGTCGGGACAGGGGGCTTACGAGCAGTACTTC.

This chain links TRBV2 with TRBJ2-2; tentatively, D is TRBD1 (6 bases). Trimming removed 7 bases at V and 0 bases at J, with 12 bases between. CDR1 is SNHLY, CDR2 FYNNEI, per germline. CDR3 length: 15 amino acids. The CDR3: CASISGTSNTGELFF. DNA of the CDR3: TGTGCCAGCATCTCCGGGACATCGAACACCGGGGAGCTGTTTTTT. Together with reference TRBV2 and TRBJ2-2, the CDR3 gives the full variable domain: EPEVTQTPSHQVTQMGQEVILRCVPISNHLYFYWYRQILGQKVEFLVSFYNNEISEKSEIFDDQFSVERPDGSNFTLKIRSTKLEDSAMYFCASISGTSNTGELFFGEGSRLTVL.

This clone was counted between two and nine times. The V call is TRBV5-1, the J call TRBJ1-5; 10 bases map to TRBD1. The CDR3 runs 16 residues. Trimming cost V 0 bases and J 7 bases; bases outside gene matches: 7. Germline CDR1 SGHRS, CDR2 YFSETQ. CDR3: CASSLVPGTGEQPQHF. As DNA, the CDR3 is TGCGCCAGCAGCTTGGTTCCCGGGACAGGGGAACAGCCCCAGCATTTT. Full variable domain (remainder filled in from reference TRBV5-1 and TRBJ1-5): KAGVTQTPRYLIKTRGQQVTLSCSPISGHRSVSWYQQTPGQGLQFLFEYFSETQRNKGNFPGRFSGRQFSNSRSEMNVSTLELGDSALYLCASSLVPGTGEQPQHFGDGTRLSIL.

This clone appeared a few times. This rearrangement joins TRBV6-5 to TRBJ1-1; 7 nucleotides line up with TRBD1. The germline gives CDR1 MNHEY, CDR2 SVGAGI. The V gene end was trimmed by 5 bases and the J gene end by 1 base; junction bases not matched to a gene: 4. CDR3 length: 14 amino acids. The chain's CDR3 is CASSGRQGNTEAFF. DNA of the CDR3: TGTGCCAGCAGTGGCCGACAGGGGAACACTGAAGCTTTCTTT.

The rearrangement links TRBV19 to TRBJ2-5; D is perhaps TRBD1 (5 bases). The end of the DNA aligns better with TRBJ2-7, so the J call may be wrong. From germline, CDR1 is LNHDA and CDR2 SQIVND (reference sequence). This CDR3 is built from 14 residues. This chain's CDR3 is CASSSAGWSYEQYF. CDR3 sequence (DNA): TGTGCCAGTAGTTCGGCAGGGTGGTCCTACGAGCAGTACTTC.

This clone was detected only a few times. This rearrangement joins TRBV6-6 to TRBJ1-5, with 9 positions matching TRBD1. Trimming cost V 6 bases and J 2 bases; bases outside gene matches: 5. The CDR3 has 15 residues. CDR1 and CDR2 (germline): MNHNY, SVGAGI (reference sequence). CDR3 sequence reads: CASSGQGYGNQPQHF. CDR3 DNA sequence: TGTGCCAGCAGCGGACAGGGGTATGGCAATCAGCCCCAGCATTTT.

The chain has TRBV19 and TRBJ2-1, with 7 bases lining up with TRBD2. The V segment lost 8 bases and the J segment 1 base; nucleotides outside the gene matches: 8. The CDR3 runs 15 residues. Germline CDR1 is LNHDA and CDR2 is SQIVND (reference sequence). The CDR3 bases are TGTGCCAGTTTGGACGGCGGGGGTTCCTACAATGAGCAGTTCTTC. Encoded protein: CASLDGGGSYNEQFF.

J is TRBJ1-2 and V is TRBV6-5, with D perhaps matching TRBD1 (6 bases). V gave up 0 bases and J gave up 4 bases, with 15 bases separating them. CDR3 length: 16 residues. The germline V gene has CDR1 MNHEY and CDR2 SVGAGI. The CDR3 is CASSYSRGGNGYGYTF. CDR3 sequence (DNA): TGTGCCAGCAGTTACTCTAGGGGGGGCAACGGCTATGGCTACACCTTC.

The chain has TRBV15 and TRBJ2-1; 9 nucleotides line up with TRBD1. J lost 7 bases, V lost 0 bases, and 7 bases had no gene match. Per germline, CDR1 LNHNV and CDR2 YYDKDF (reference sequence). This CDR3 contains 16 residues. CDR3 nucleotide sequence: TGTGCCACCAGCAGAGACCGGGGACAGGGCGGGAATGAGCAGTTCTTC. This gives the protein CATSRDRGQGGNEQFF.

The sample holds a few counts of this clone. This chain connects TRBV19 to TRBJ2-1; 15 nucleotides line up with TRBD2. V trimming: 5 bases; J trimming: 8 bases; junction bases outside the gene matches: 4. Germline V gene sequence: CDR1 LNHDA, CDR2 SQIVND (reference sequence). This CDR3 has 15 residues. CDR3 amino acids: CASSSGLAGGHEQFF. The CDR3 DNA sequence: TGTGCCAGTAGTTCTGGACTAGCGGGGGGGCATGAGCAGTTCTTC.